This T cell receptor (beta chain) appears in the sequencing data of a study of blood T cell repertoires in COVID-19. This CDR3 has 13 amino acids. Germline CDR1 MNHNY, CDR2 SVGAGI (reference sequence). With 4 bases removed from V and 4 bases from J, the gap between germline ends came to 10 bases. Repertoires were generated with immunoSEQ multiplex PCR, while TCRdb's copy carries only in-frame clones and drops some. The sample lists some 240,000 clones, around 81% occurring once. The source of this sequence is a human donor in a cohort sampled during active COVID-19. The J gene is TRBJ1-1, the V gene TRBV6-6, with D possibly being TRBD1 (6 bases). Sequenced sample: peripheral blood. CDR3 sequence: CASSLGRGTEAFF. The CDR3 coding sequence is TGTGCCAGCAGTTTGGGCAGGGGCACTGAAGCTTTCTTT.